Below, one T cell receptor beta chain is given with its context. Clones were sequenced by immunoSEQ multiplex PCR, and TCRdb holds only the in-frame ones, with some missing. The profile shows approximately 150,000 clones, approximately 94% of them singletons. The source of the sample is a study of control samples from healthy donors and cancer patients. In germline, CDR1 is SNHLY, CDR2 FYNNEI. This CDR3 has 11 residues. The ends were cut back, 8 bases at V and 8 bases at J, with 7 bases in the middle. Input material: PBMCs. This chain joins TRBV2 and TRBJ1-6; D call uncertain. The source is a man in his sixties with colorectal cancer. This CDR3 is CASSDDSPLHF. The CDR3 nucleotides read TGTGCCAGCTCGGACGATTCACCCCTCCACTTT.